A selection of T cell receptor beta chains follows, all from one sample in a study of cytomegalovirus exposure and HLA in healthy donors. Produced via immunoSEQ multiplex PCR; TCRdb's table is partial and in-frame only. Of 83,000 or so clones in the sample, roughly three quarters were seen once. The sequencing input was PBMCs. These receptors were collected from a woman aged 40 to 50 in good health and CMV-seropositive. The CDR3 runs from the conserved cysteine through the conserved F or W. Each record gives: clone size, D gene, V gene, J gene, CDR3 DNA, CDR3 protein. The D gene is left open where the match is weak. Clone size, where shown, is once, few, many, or a class for clones that have expanded.

>NA|TRBD1|TRBV28|TRBJ1-4
TGTGCCAGCAGTCAGGGGGCGACGGGGAAAAAACTGTTTTTT
CASSQGATGKKLFF
>few|TRBD2|TRBV7-2|TRBJ2-7
TGTGCCAGCAGCTCCCAGTGGACTAGCGAGGTCGAGCAGTACTTC
CASSSQWTSEVEQYF
>NA|NA|TRBV7-6|TRBJ2-1
TGTGCCAGCAGCTTATATGCCCCGGGGGACCCCTACAATGAGCAGTTCTTC
CASSLYAPGDPYNEQFF
>once|NA|TRBV5-5|TRBJ1-1
TGTGCCAGCAGCCACGGGGACACTGAAGCTTTCTTT
CASSHGDTEAFF
>NA|TRBD2|TRBV5-1|TRBJ2-3
TGCGCCAGCAGCGTAGGACTAGCGGGGTCAGATACGCAGTATTTT
CASSVGLAGSDTQYF
>NA|TRBD1|TRBV11-1|TRBJ2-3
TGTGCCAGCAGCTTAGGGACAGGGGGCCGTCATACGCAGTATTTT
CASSLGTGGRHTQYF
>NA|NA|TRBV5-5|TRBJ1-2
TGTGCCAGCAGCTTGGCCAGTAACTATGGCTACACCTTC
CASSLASNYGYTF
>NA|NA|TRBV7-9|TRBJ1-1
TGTGCCAGCAGAACAGAACTGAACACTGAAGCTTTCTTT
CASRTELNTEAFF
>NA|TRBD1|TRBV30|TRBJ2-1
TGTGCCGGACAGGGGGCGGGGGTGGTTCAGTTCTTC
CAGQGAGVVQFF
>NA|NA|TRBV7-8|TRBJ1-1
TGTGCCAGCAGCCCCTACTTGACTGAAGCTTTCTTT
CASSPYLTEAFF
>NA|TRBD2|TRBV7-3|TRBJ2-1
TGTGCCAGCAGCTCTCCAAACAGCGGGGGGGCCGGTGAGCAGTTCTTC
CASSSPNSGGAGEQFF
>NA|NA|TRBV4-3|TRBJ1-6
TGCGCCAGCAGCCAAGATGAGTTATCAATTTCACCCCTCCACTTT
CASSQDELSISPLHF
>NA|TRBD1|TRBV4-1|TRBJ1-4
TGCGCCAGCAGCCAACATCGACAGGGGCCAGGCGAAAAACTGTTTTTT
CASSQHRQGPGEKLFF
>NA|NA|TRBV9|TRBJ1-1
TGTGCCAGCAGCCCGAGGACAGCTTTGAACACTGAAGCTTTCTTT
CASSPRTALNTEAFF